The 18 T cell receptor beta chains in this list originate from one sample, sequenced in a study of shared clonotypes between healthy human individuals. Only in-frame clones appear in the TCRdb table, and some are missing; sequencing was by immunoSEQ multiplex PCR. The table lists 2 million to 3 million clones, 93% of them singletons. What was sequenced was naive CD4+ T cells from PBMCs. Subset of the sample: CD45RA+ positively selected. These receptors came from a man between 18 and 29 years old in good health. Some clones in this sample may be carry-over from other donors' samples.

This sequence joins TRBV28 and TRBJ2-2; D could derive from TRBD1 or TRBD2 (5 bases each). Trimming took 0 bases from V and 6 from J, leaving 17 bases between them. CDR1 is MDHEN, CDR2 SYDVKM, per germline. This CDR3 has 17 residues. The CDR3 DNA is TGTGCCAGCAGTTTATGGGGAGCCGGGGACGGCTCCGGGGAGCTGTTTTTT. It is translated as CASSLWGAGDGSGELFF.

CDR3 sequence reads: CASRHTDTQYF. The CDR3 DNA reads as TGTGCCAGCAGACACACAGATACGCAGTATTTT. This chain uses TRBV28 with TRBJ2-3, with no clear D. Germline V gene data show CDR1 as MDHEN and CDR2 as SYDVKM. The CDR3 is 11 residues long. Trimming shortened V by 6 bases and J by 2 bases, and 3 bases separated the two germline ends.

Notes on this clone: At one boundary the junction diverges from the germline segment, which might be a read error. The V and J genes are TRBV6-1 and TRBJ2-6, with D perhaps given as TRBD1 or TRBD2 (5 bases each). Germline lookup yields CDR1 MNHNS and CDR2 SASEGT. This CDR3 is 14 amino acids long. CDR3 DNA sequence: TGTGCCAGCAGTGAACTACCCCAGGGAGCCCACTGTGCTTTC. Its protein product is CASSELPQGAHCAF.

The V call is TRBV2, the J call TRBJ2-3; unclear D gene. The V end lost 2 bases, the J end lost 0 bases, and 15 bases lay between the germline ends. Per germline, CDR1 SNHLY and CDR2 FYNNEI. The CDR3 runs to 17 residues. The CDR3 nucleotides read TGTGCCAGCAGTGAATTTTCTCGGATCCCTAGCACAGATACGCAGTATTTT. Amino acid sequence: CASSEFSRIPSTDTQYF.

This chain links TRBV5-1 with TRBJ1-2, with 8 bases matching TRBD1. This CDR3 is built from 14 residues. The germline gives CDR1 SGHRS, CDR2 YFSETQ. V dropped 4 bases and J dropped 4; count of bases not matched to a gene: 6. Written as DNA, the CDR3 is TGCGCCAGCAGCACACTGACAGGGGTCTATGGCTACACCTTC. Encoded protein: CASSTLTGVYGYTF.

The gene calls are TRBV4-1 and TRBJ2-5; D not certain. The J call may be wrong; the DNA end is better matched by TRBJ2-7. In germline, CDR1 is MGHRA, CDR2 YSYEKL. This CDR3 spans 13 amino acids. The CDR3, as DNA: TGCGCCAGCAGCGGATCGGACGGCTACGAGCAGTACTTC. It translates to CASSGSDGYEQYF.

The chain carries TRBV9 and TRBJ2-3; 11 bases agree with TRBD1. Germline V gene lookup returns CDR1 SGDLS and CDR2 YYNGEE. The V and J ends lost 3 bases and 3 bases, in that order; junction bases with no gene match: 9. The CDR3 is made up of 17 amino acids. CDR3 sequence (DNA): TGTGCCAGCAGCGAGAGGACAGGGGGCGCCGGGACAGATACGCAGTATTTT. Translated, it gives CASSERTGGAGTDTQYF. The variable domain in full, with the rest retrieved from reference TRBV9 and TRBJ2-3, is DSGVTQTPKHLITATGQRVTLRCSPRSGDLSVYWYQQSLDQGLQFLIQYYNGEERAKGNILERFSAQQFPDLHSELNLSSLELGDSALYFCASSERTGGAGTDTQYFGPGTRLTVL.

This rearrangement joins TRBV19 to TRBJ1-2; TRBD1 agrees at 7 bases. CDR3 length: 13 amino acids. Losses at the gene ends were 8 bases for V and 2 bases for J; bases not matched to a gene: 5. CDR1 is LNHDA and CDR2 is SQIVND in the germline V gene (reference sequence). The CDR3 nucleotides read TGTGCCAGTCAGGACAGGCTCAACTATGGCTACACCTTC. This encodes CASQDRLNYGYTF.

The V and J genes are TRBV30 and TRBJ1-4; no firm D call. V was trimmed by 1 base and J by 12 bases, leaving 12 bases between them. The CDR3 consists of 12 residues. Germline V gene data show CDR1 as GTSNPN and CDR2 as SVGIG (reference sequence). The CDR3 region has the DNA TGTGCCTGGAGTGGTGTCGGCAATGAACTGTTTTTT. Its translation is CAWSGVGNELFF.

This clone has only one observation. The CDR3 protein is CANRVAGDETQYF. CDR3 DNA: TGTGCCAACCGCGTAGCGGGAGACGAGACCCAGTACTTC. This chain connects TRBV28 to TRBJ2-5; 9 bases fit TRBD2. This CDR3 is built from 13 residues. Per the germline V gene, CDR1 is MDHEN and CDR2 is SYDVKM. With 10 bases clipped from V and 5 bases from J, the junction kept 8 bases outside the gene matches. The variable domain in full, with the rest retrieved from reference TRBV28 and TRBJ2-5, is DVKVTQSSRYLVKRTGEKVFLECVQDMDHENMFWYRQDPGLGLRLIYFSYDVKMKEKGDIPEGYSVSREKKERFSLILESASTNQTSMYLCANRVAGDETQYFGPGTRLLVL.

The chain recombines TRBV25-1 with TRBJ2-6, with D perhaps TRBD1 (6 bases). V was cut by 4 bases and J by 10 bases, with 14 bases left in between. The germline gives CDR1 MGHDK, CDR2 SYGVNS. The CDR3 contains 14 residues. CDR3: CASSGGPRGNVLTF. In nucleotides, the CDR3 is TGTGCCAGCAGTGGAGGCCCCAGGGGTAACGTCCTGACTTTC.

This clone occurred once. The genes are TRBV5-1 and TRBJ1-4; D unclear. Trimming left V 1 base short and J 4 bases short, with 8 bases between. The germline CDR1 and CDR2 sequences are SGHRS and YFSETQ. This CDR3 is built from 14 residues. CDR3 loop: CASSLYSLNEKLFF. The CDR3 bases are TGCGCCAGCAGCTTGTACAGCCTTAATGAAAAACTGTTTTTT.

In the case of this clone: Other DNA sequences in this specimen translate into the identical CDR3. The DNA of the CDR3 is TGTGCCAGCAGCCGTAGCGGGAGGGGAACAGATACGCAGTATTTT. Encoded protein: CASSRSGRGTDTQYF. The V call is TRBV11-3, the J call TRBJ2-3; 11 bases fit TRBD2. V gave up 5 bases and J gave up 3 bases; unmatched junction bases: 4. There are 15 residues in the CDR3. CDR1 is SGHNT and CDR2 is YENEEA in the germline V gene.

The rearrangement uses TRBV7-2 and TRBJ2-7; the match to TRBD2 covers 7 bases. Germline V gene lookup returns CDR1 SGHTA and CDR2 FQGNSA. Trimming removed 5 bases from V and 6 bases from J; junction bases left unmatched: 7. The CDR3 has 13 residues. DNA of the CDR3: TGTGCCAGCAGCCAAGGACTAGTCCGCGAGCAGTACTTC. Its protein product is CASSQGLVREQYF.

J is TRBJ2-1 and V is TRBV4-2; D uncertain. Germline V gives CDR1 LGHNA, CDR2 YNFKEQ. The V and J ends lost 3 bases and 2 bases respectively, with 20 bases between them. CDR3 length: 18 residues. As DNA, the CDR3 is TGTGCCAGCAGCCATCCCGAAGGATCTTCAGCTGCCTACAATGAGCAGTTCTTC. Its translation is CASSHPEGSSAAYNEQFF.

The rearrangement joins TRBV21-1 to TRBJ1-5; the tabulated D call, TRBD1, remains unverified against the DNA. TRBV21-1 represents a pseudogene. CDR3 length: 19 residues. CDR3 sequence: CASSHPSHFGQTSNQPQHF. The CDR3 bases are TGTGCCAGCAGCCACCCGTCCCACTTCGGACAGACAAGCAATCAGCCCCAGCATTTT.

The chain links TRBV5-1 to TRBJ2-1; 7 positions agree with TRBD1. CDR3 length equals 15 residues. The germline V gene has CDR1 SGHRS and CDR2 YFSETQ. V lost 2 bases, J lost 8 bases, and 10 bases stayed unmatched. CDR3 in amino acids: CASSFRQGRWDEQFF. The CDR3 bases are TGCGCCAGCAGCTTTCGACAGGGACGATGGGATGAGCAGTTCTTC.

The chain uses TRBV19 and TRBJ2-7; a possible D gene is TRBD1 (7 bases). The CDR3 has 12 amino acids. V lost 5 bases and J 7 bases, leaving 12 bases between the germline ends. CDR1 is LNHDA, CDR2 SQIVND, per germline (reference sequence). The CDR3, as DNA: TGTGCCAGTAGTTCGGCGGGACAGGAGCAGTACTTC. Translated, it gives CASSSAGQEQYF.